Here is one T cell receptor beta chain with its context. The sample belongs to a study of control samples from healthy donors and cancer patients. Libraries were prepared by immunoSEQ multiplex PCR; TCRdb keeps only in-frame clonotypes and omits some of them. The sample consists of around 250,000 clones, around 79% of them appearing once. Looked up from germline, CDR1 is MNHEY and CDR2 is SVGAGI. The CDR3 runs 13 residues. V lost 6 bases and J 1 base, leaving 10 bases between the germline ends. The chain couples TRBV6-5 to TRBJ2-7, with D possibly TRBD1 on 5 matching bases. The receptor's source is a woman aged 55 to 70 with lung cancer. The specimen was PBMCs. CDR3 bases: TGTGCCAGCAGCCCACAGGTTTCCTACGAGCAGTACTTC. Its translation: CASSPQVSYEQYF.